This entry lists 5 T cell receptor beta chains sequenced from one sample in a study of fetal regulatory T cell absence and autoimmunity. The data were produced by immunoSEQ multiplex PCR, yet TCRdb's version contains in-frame clones alone and is incomplete. The table records roughly 95,000 clones, 72% of them present only once. The specimen was pancreas tissue. These receptors came from a male donor with IPEX syndrome.

V and J are TRBV4-1 and TRBJ2-2; tentatively, D is TRBD1 (5 bases). V was pared by 4 bases and J by 4 bases, with 16 bases between. Per the germline V gene, CDR1 is MGHRA and CDR2 is YSYEKL. This CDR3 is 16 amino acids long. CDR3 sequence reads: CASSPLVGRPTGELFF. In DNA form, the CDR3 reads TGCGCCAGCAGCCCCCTCGTGGGGCGCCCCACCGGGGAGCTGTTTTTT.

V gene TRBV13 combines with J gene TRBJ1-1, with TRBD1 as a possible D gene (6 bases). CDR3 length: 15 amino acids. In germline, CDR1 is PRHDT, CDR2 FYEKMQ (reference sequence). The ends were cut back, 2 bases at V and 1 base at J, with 11 bases in the middle. In DNA form, the CDR3 reads TGTGCCAGCAGCTTAACAGGGATCGGGAACACTGAAGCTTTCTTT. Protein: CASSLTGIGNTEAFF. The whole variable domain, remainder taken from reference TRBV13 and TRBJ1-1, is AAGVIQSPRHLIKEKRETATLKCYPIPRHDTVYWYQQGPGQDPQFLISFYEKMQSDKGSIPDRFSAQQFSDYHSELNMSSLELGDSALYFCASSLTGIGNTEAFFGQGTRLTVV.

The V and J genes are TRBV27 and TRBJ1-1; a weak D match, TRBD1 (6 bases). The germline V gene encodes CDR1 MNHEY and CDR2 SMNVEV (reference sequence). The CDR3 has 16 amino acids. Deletions cut 2 bases from V and 1 base from J, with 14 bases between. The CDR3 region is CASSLTQGLWNTEAFF. CDR3 in DNA: TGTGCCAGCAGTTTAACACAGGGCCTATGGAACACTGAAGCTTTCTTT.

This chain links TRBV23-1 with TRBJ1-2; D remains ambiguous. TRBV23-1 counts as an open reading frame of uncertain function. V lost 8 bases and J 6 bases, leaving 16 bases between the germline ends. This CDR3 has 13 amino acids. CDR3 sequence (DNA): TGCGCCAGCCCCCCCACTCACTCCGATGGCTACACCTTC. It specifies CASPPTHSDGYTF.

This chain links TRBV5-5 with TRBJ2-6; D not certain. The germline V and J ends were trimmed by 4 bases and 0 bases, with 11 bases remaining between them. CDR1 and CDR2 (germline): SGHKS, YYEKEE (reference sequence). This CDR3 region has 16 residues. CDR3 DNA sequence: TGTGCCAGCAGCACCGATCAGGACTCTGGGGCCAACGTCCTGACTTTC. Its protein is CASSTDQDSGANVLTF.